Each of the 14 T cell receptor beta chains below was sequenced from the same sample in a study of response to subunit inactivated influenza vaccine listed by TCRdb under 2018. The library was obtained by RT-PCR. Sequencing instrument: Illumina HiSeq 2500. TCRdb's own reprocessing of the public reads used fastp at Q25 and MiXCR and kept productive beta chains. Each entry is one CDR3 protein sequence, shown with its most common DNA and genes. In this sample the table shows more than 400,000 distinct CDR3 sequences, approximately 6.9% of which occur a single time. Together, the top ten hold 10% to 15% of the sample. The source was PBMCs from blood, collected less than 25 months after vaccination. The source of these receptors is a man aged 45 to 75 who received an inactivated influenza vaccine. Donor details come from another sample of the same person, matched by shared clones.

The CDR3 here is CASGGRSLNTEAFF. The CDR3 region has the DNA TGTGCCAGCGGCGGCCGAAGCCTAAACACTGAAGCTTTCTTT. The genes are TRBV6-1 and TRBJ1-1; D gene uncertain. This CDR3 is 14 amino acids long. Germline-derived CDR1 and CDR2 are MNHNS and SASEGT. V lost 8 bases and J 2 bases, leaving 15 bases between the germline ends.

This clonotype has more than one count but fewer than ten. The rearrangement joins TRBV3-1 to TRBJ1-5, with D perhaps matching TRBD1 (5 bases). The ends were cut back, 1 base at V and 2 bases at J, with 9 bases in the middle. The CDR3 runs 15 residues. CDR1 and CDR2 from the germline V gene are LGHDT and YNNKEL (reference sequence). The CDR3 reads CASSQGVGGNQPQHF. The CDR3 coding sequence is TGTGCCAGCAGCCAAGGAGTGGGGGGCAATCAGCCCCAGCATTTT.

There are a few counts of this clonotype. V usage is TRBV7-2 and J usage is TRBJ2-2; no firm D call. V lost 5 bases and J lost 5, with 6 bases in between. The germline V gene encodes CDR1 SGHTA and CDR2 FQGNSA. This CDR3 has 12 residues. CDR3 loop: CASSLQTGELFF. CDR3 coding DNA: TGTGCCAGCAGCCTCCAAACCGGGGAGCTGTTTTTT. The whole variable domain, remainder taken from reference TRBV7-2 and TRBJ2-2, is GAGVSQSPSNKVTEKGKDVELRCDPISGHTALYWYRQSLGQGLEFLIYFQGNSAPDKSGLPSDRFSAERTGGSVSTLTIQRTQQEDSAVYLCASSLQTGELFFGEGSRLTVL.

The chain has TRBV2 and TRBJ2-2, with D perhaps matching TRBD1 (6 bases). From germline, CDR1 is SNHLY and CDR2 FYNNEI. This CDR3 contains 17 residues. V was clipped by 1 base and J by 3 bases, with 15 bases between them. The CDR3: CASSEGRWTVHTGELFF. In DNA, the CDR3 is TGTGCCAGCAGTGAAGGCCGTTGGACAGTCCACACCGGGGAGCTGTTTTTT.

The sample holds many counts of this clonotype. CDR3 nucleotides: TGTGCCAGCAGTTACTCCGGCCCTTTAGCTAACTATGGCTACACCTTC. Its translation is CASSYSGPLANYGYTF. The chain has TRBV6-5 and TRBJ1-2; D gene unclear. With 0 bases removed from V and 0 bases from J, the gap between germline ends came to 11 bases. Germline CDR1 is MNHEY and CDR2 is SVGAGI. This CDR3 comprises 16 residues.

A few counts support this clonotype. This chain connects TRBV5-1 to TRBJ2-3; weak D call: TRBD1 (5 bases). This CDR3 has 15 amino acids. The V end was cut by 0 bases, the J end by 2 bases, with 10 bases between. Looked up from germline, CDR1 is SGHRS and CDR2 is YFSETQ. The CDR3 here is CASSLVRADTDTQYF. The CDR3 nucleotides read TGCGCCAGCAGCTTGGTCAGGGCCGACACAGATACGCAGTATTTT.

This clonotype was counted many times. It may be a read error: a sequence one base away is much more abundant. The rearrangement uses TRBV9 and TRBJ2-3; D perhaps matches TRBD2 (5 bases). CDR1 SGDLS and CDR2 YYNGEE come from the germline V gene. CDR3 size: 14 residues. With 0 bases removed from V and 0 bases from J, the gap between germline ends came to 5 bases. The CDR3 loop is CASSVGTSTDTQYF. The CDR3 DNA sequence: TGTGCCAGCAGCGTAGGGACTAGCACAGATACGCAGTATTTT.

V gene TRBV7-9 combines with J gene TRBJ1-2; no clear D. Germline lookup yields CDR1 SEHNR and CDR2 FQNEAQ (reference sequence). The CDR3 loop spans 12 amino acids. V was pared by 5 bases and J by 8 bases, with 12 bases between. The CDR3 DNA is TGTGCCAGCAGCCCCCCAAGGGAAGGCTACACCTTC. This translates into CASSPPREGYTF.

This clonotype was detected ten times or more. The chain uses TRBV5-1 and TRBJ2-7; D could derive from TRBD1 or TRBD2 (5 bases each). Deletions cut 4 bases from V and 3 bases from J, with 17 bases between. CDR3 size: 15 residues. Germline CDR1 reads SGHRS; CDR2 reads YFSETQ. The CDR3 is CASSLVGTRDYEQYF. CDR3 nucleotides: TGCGCCAGCAGCCTTGTGGGGACGAGAGACTACGAGCAGTACTTC.

The V call is TRBV4-3, the J call TRBJ2-3; either TRBD1 or TRBD2 may fit D (5 bases each). Germline values: CDR1 LGHNA, CDR2 YSLEER. Trimming took off 0 bases at V and 2 bases at J, with 15 bases between the two ends. This CDR3 spans 17 amino acids. The CDR3 region is CASSQDLLRDPTDTQYF. In DNA form, the CDR3 reads TGCGCCAGCAGCCAAGATCTATTGAGGGACCCCACAGATACGCAGTATTTT.

The chain joins TRBV19 to TRBJ2-3; D may be TRBD1 (6 bases). V was clipped by 2 bases and J by 3 bases, with 15 bases between them. The CDR3 has 16 amino acids. Germline V gene sequence: CDR1 LNHDA, CDR2 SQIVND (reference sequence). The CDR3 loop is CASSITGSFGTDTQYF. CDR3 bases: TGTGCCAGTAGTATAACAGGGTCTTTTGGGACAGATACGCAGTATTTT. The variable domain in full, completed from reference TRBV19 and TRBJ2-3, reads DGGITQSPKYLFRKEGQNVTLSCEQNLNHDAMYWYRQDPGQGLRLIYYSQIVNDFQKGDIAEGYSVSREKKESFPLTVTSAQKNPTAFYLCASSITGSFGTDTQYFGPGTRLTVL.

This rearrangement joins TRBV2 to TRBJ2-7; D could derive from TRBD1 or TRBD2 (5 bases each). Germline CDR1 SNHLY, CDR2 FYNNEI. V shed 6 bases and J shed 4 bases, with 16 bases lying between them. The CDR3 extends over 14 amino acids. The CDR3, as DNA: TGTGCCAGCAGCGACCGGGACCTGCTATACGAGCAGTACTTC. It encodes CASSDRDLLYEQYF.

This clonotype has just a few counts. The V and J genes are TRBV7-9 and TRBJ2-5; a weak D match, TRBD1 (6 bases). Per germline, CDR1 SEHNR and CDR2 FQNEAQ (reference sequence). The ends were cut back, 3 bases at V and 3 bases at J, with 14 bases in the middle. This CDR3 is built from 15 residues. CDR3 loop: CASSFLRDTEETQYF. CDR3 DNA: TGTGCCAGCAGCTTTCTCAGGGACACCGAAGAGACCCAGTACTTC.

This clonotype was recorded at least ten times. This chain connects TRBV20-1 to TRBJ2-5; 7 nucleotides align to TRBD1. The CDR3 extends over 13 amino acids. Unmatched junction bases numbered 6, after V lost 3 bases and J lost 5 bases. CDR1 is DFQATT and CDR2 is SNEGSKA in the germline V gene (reference sequence). The CDR3, as DNA: TGCAGTGCTAGTAACAGGGGCCAGGAGACCCAGTACTTC. Protein: CSASNRGQETQYF.